This is a list of T cell receptor beta chains from one sample in a study of cytomegalovirus exposure and HLA in healthy donors. Profiling relied on immunoSEQ multiplex PCR, and the TCRdb table lists in-frame clones only, not all of them. In the table there are roughly 100,000 clones, 75% to 80% of which are singletons. The sequencing input was PBMCs. The source of these receptors is a man between 60 and 75 years old in good health and CMV-seropositive. Both conserved end residues are part of each CDR3. D genes are given only for firm matches. Only some rows state a clone size, as once, few, many or a class for expanded clones.

>.|once|TRBV5-1|TRBJ1-5
CASSGGDSNQPQHF
TGCGCCAGCAGCGGAGGGGATAGCAATCAGCCCCAGCATTTT
>TRBD1|.|TRBV5-1|TRBJ1-2
CASSLGQGFDGYTF
TGCGCCAGCAGCTTGGGACAGGGTTTCGATGGCTACACCTTC
>.|.|TRBV25-1|TRBJ1-2
CASSEGRGYGYTF
TGTGCCAGCAGCGAAGGCAGGGGCTATGGCTACACCTTC
>TRBD2|.|TRBV10-1|TRBJ2-3
CASSGTSGASDTQYF
TGCGCCAGCAGCGGGACTAGCGGGGCATCAGATACGCAGTATTTT
>TRBD2|.|TRBV27|TRBJ2-5
CASSLAGVSQETQYF
TGTGCCAGCAGCCTAGCGGGGGTGTCCCAAGAGACCCAGTACTTC
>.|.|TRBV19|TRBJ1-6
CASSPDSPSSYNSPLHF
TGTGCCAGTAGCCCGGACAGCCCGAGCTCCTATAATTCACCCCTCCACTTT
>.|once|TRBV6-5|TRBJ2-1
CASSERGNNEQFF
TGTGCCAGCAGTGAAAGGGGGAACAATGAGCAGTTCTTC
>TRBD2|.|TRBV6-5|TRBJ2-7
CATKTSGFYEQYF
TGTGCCACCAAGACTAGCGGGTTCTACGAGCAGTACTTC
>.|few|TRBV2|TRBJ1-4
CASSRSTTNEKLFF
TGTGCCAGCAGTCGGTCTACAACTAATGAAAAACTGTTTTTT
>TRBD1|.|TRBV28|TRBJ1-5
CASTPRRGTGTQPQHF
TGTGCCAGCACCCCCCGGAGGGGGACAGGGACTCAGCCCCAGCATTTT
>.|.|TRBV2|TRBJ2-3
CASSPGQTTTDTQYF
TGTGCCAGCAGTCCCGGACAGACCACCACAGATACGCAGTATTTT
>TRBD2|.|TRBV7-6|TRBJ2-5
CASSLGSGGETQYF
TGTGCCAGCAGCTTAGGATCCGGGGGGGAGACCCAGTACTTC
>TRBD1|.|TRBV5-3|TRBJ1-2
CARSLQGGRNGYTF
TGTGCCAGAAGCTTACAGGGGGGAAGGAACGGCTACACCTTC
>TRBD1|few|TRBV4-1|TRBJ1-5
CASSQADRGAYQPQHF
TGCGCCAGCAGCCAAGCCGACAGGGGGGCATACCAGCCCCAGCATTTT
>TRBD1|few|TRBV5-1|TRBJ1-4
CASSSGQGAEKLFF
TGCGCCAGCAGCTCCGGACAGGGGGCCGAAAAACTGTTTTTT
>.|.|TRBV18|TRBJ1-1
CASSDSRETEAFF
TGTGCCAGCTCGGACTCCAGAGAGACTGAAGCTTTCTTT
>.|.|TRBV28|TRBJ1-1
CASSLGYRNTEAFF
TGTGCCAGCAGTTTAGGATACAGAAACACTGAAGCTTTCTTT